A selection of T cell receptor beta chains follows, all from one sample in a study of T cell repertoires in ileal Crohn's disease. Clones were read by immunoSEQ multiplex PCR, and TCRdb kept only the in-frame ones, dropping some. The sample carries 11,000 to 15,000 clones, roughly 78% recorded once. The specimen was ileal tissue. These receptors were taken from an adult with Crohn's disease. CDR3s include the opening cysteine and the closing phenylalanine or tryptophan. D genes are given only for firm matches. The size field is filled for only some rows; it gives once, few, many or a size class.

-	TRBV10-2	-	TRBJ1-3	TGCGCCAGCATTTTCTCCGGGACACTATCTGGAAACACCATATATTTT	CASIFSGTLSGNTIYF
-	TRBV4-1	-	TRBJ2-7	TGCGCCAGCAGCCAAGGGGACTTCTCTCTCTCCTACGAGCAGTACTTC	CASSQGDFSLSYEQYF
-	TRBV18	TRBD1	TRBJ1-5	TGTGCCAGCTCACCACTACAGGGGCAGCCCCAGCATTTT	CASSPLQGQPQHF
-	TRBV2	TRBD2	TRBJ2-7	TGTGCCAGCAGTATTGGGACTAGCGGGGGGAGCTCCGAGCAGTACTTC	CASSIGTSGGSSEQYF
-	TRBV5-4	-	TRBJ2-3	TGTGCCAGCAGCCAGAGCACAGATACGCAGTATTTT	CASSQSTDTQYF
-	TRBV9	-	TRBJ1-1	TGTGCCAGCAGCGTAGGGGCTGCAGGGAACACTGAAGCTTTCTTT	CASSVGAAGNTEAFF
once	TRBV6-5	-	TRBJ1-5	TGTGCCAGCAGTCTTAGTCGGGAAATTCAGCCCCAGCATTTT	CASSLSREIQPQHF
few	TRBV29-1	-	TRBJ1-2	TGCAGCGCGTGGCAGGGTGGGAATGGCTACACCTTC	CSAWQGGNGYTF
-	TRBV9	-	TRBJ1-3	TGTGCCAGCAGCGTAGGAGGGTTGAACACCATATATTTT	CASSVGGLNTIYF
-	TRBV30	-	TRBJ1-3	TGTGCCTGGAGTGTCAGGGGAAACACCATATATTTT	CAWSVRGNTIYF
-	TRBV5-6	-	TRBJ1-6	TGTGCCAGCAGCCCATCAGGGTGGGGTTCACCCCTCCACTTT	CASSPSGWGSPLHF
-	TRBV27	-	TRBJ2-7	TGTGCCAGCAGTTTGATGGGGCCGTCCTACGAGCAGTACTTC	CASSLMGPSYEQYF
once	TRBV6-5	-	TRBJ2-7	TGCGCCAGCAGTTACGTTAGCGGTTACGAGCAGTACTTC	CASSYVSGYEQYF
-	TRBV27	TRBD2	TRBJ2-7	TGTGCCAGCAGTCCCCCATCCGCGGGAGCATTCGAGCAGTACTTC	CASSPPSAGAFEQYF
-	TRBV30	-	TRBJ1-2	TGTGCCTGGAGTGCACCCACACGCATATATGGCTACACCTTC	CAWSAPTRIYGYTF
few	TRBV5-1	-	TRBJ2-6	TGCGCCAGCAGCCCGAGGGCCTCTGGGGCCAACGTCCTGACTTTC	CASSPRASGANVLTF
-	TRBV5-1	-	TRBJ2-7	TGCGCCAGCAGCTATACAGGTATCTACGAGCAGTACTTC	CASSYTGIYEQYF
-	TRBV6-7	-	TRBJ2-7	TGTGCCAGCAGGCCAGGGGGGCGGGACTCCTCTACGATGGGGTACTTC	CASRPGGRDSSTMGYF
-	TRBV19	TRBD2	TRBJ2-3	TGTGCCAGTAGTAGACCAAGCGGGGGGGTGATCGCAGATACGCAGTATTTT	CASSRPSGGVIADTQYF
-	TRBV9	TRBD1	TRBJ2-6	TGTGCCAGCAGCGGGAGGACAGGGATTAGCTCTGGGGCCAACGTCCTGACTTTC	CASSGRTGISSGANVLTF
-	TRBV7-3	-	TRBJ2-3	TGTGCCAGCAGCTTATCGCCGGGGTTCACAGATACGCAGTATTTT	CASSLSPGFTDTQYF
-	TRBV19	-	TRBJ2-7	TGTGCCAGTAGTATAGGGGCAGGGAACTACGAGCAGTACTTC	CASSIGAGNYEQYF
-	TRBV6-4	-	TRBJ1-1	TGTGCCAGCAGCCGGGAGAGAAACACTGAAGCTTTCTTT	CASSRERNTEAFF
-	TRBV4-3	-	TRBJ1-3	TGCGCCAGCAGCCAAGATCTGACTGGGTTCTCTGGAAACACCATATATTTT	CASSQDLTGFSGNTIYF
-	TRBV2	TRBD2	TRBJ2-1	TGTGCCAGCAGGCGACTAGCGGGGGATATTAGTAATGAGCAGTTCTTC	CASRRLAGDISNEQFF
-	TRBV10-3	TRBD1	TRBJ1-1	TGTGCCATCAGTGAGGGGGGGGACAGGATGCGCACTGAAGCTTTCTTT	CAISEGGDRMRTEAFF
few	TRBV29-1	TRBD1	TRBJ2-6	TGCAGCGTTGGACAGGGGTCTGGGGCCAACGTCCTGACTTTC	CSVGQGSGANVLTF
few	TRBV19	-	TRBJ2-7	TGTGCCAGTAGTAAGGTTTCGGTCAGGGGTGCCTACGAGCAGTACTTC	CASSKVSVRGAYEQYF
-	TRBV30	-	TRBJ1-2	TGTGCCTGGAGTGAAGACAGCACCTATGGCTACACCTTC	CAWSEDSTYGYTF
few	TRBV9	TRBD2	TRBJ2-2	TGTGCCAGCAGCGTAGACAGCGGGGGGGCTTATACCGGGGAGCTGTTTTTT	CASSVDSGGAYTGELFF
-	TRBV7-9	TRBD2	TRBJ2-7	TGTGCCAGCAGCTTATTCAGGGGGAGCGGGAGGGCCACAACCTACGAGCAGTACTTC	CASSLFRGSGRATTYEQYF
few	TRBV2	TRBD1	TRBJ1-6	TGTGCCAGCAGCCCAAGAGAGACAGGGGATAATTCACCCCTCCACTTT	CASSPRETGDNSPLHF
-	TRBV19	TRBD2	TRBJ2-4	TGTGCCAGTAACAAGGCCGGGACTAGCGACATTCAGTACTTC	CASNKAGTSDIQYF
-	TRBV5-4	-	TRBJ2-7	TGTGCCAGCAGCGACCTGGGGACATTTCCCTACGAGCAGTACTTC	CASSDLGTFPYEQYF
-	TRBV7-6	TRBD1	TRBJ2-2	TGTGCCAGCAGCAGGACAGGGTCAGGTCGTGGGGAGCTGTTTTTT	CASSRTGSGRGELFF
-	TRBV5-1	TRBD1	TRBJ2-7	TGCGCCAGCAGCTCGGACAGGAGCTACGAGCAGTACTTC	CASSSDRSYEQYF
-	TRBV15	-	TRBJ2-5	TGTGCCACCAGCCTCCACCTGATGGAACGGGATGGGGAGACCCAGTACTTC	CATSLHLMERDGETQYF